A single sample is the source of the 14 T cell receptor beta chains below, sequenced in a study of blood T cell repertoires in COVID-19. Clones were sequenced by immunoSEQ multiplex PCR, and TCRdb holds only the in-frame ones, with some missing. The repertoire holds some 200,000 clones, with roughly nine tenths as singletons. What was sequenced was PBMCs or T cells enriched from blood (not recorded which). The receptors were gathered from a woman aged 25 to 45 who had recovered from COVID-19.

The gene calls are TRBV5-1 and TRBJ2-5, with D possibly TRBD2 on 5 matching bases. Germline V CDR1 and CDR2: SGHRS, YFSETQ. The CDR3 is 13 residues long. V was trimmed by 4 bases and J by 5 bases, leaving 12 bases between them. CDR3 bases: TGCGCCAGCAGCGGGGAGCCCCGGGAGACCCAGTACTTC. This codes for CASSGEPRETQYF.

The chain recombines TRBV7-9 with TRBJ1-5, with 10 bases matching TRBD1. CDR1 and CDR2 from the germline V gene are SEHNR and FQNEAQ (reference sequence). The V segment lost 1 base and the J segment 7 bases; nucleotides outside the gene matches: 7. CDR3 length equals 16 residues. CDR3 protein: CASSLGDRGPPQPQHF. The CDR3, as DNA: TGTGCCAGCAGCTTAGGAGACAGGGGGCCTCCCCAGCCCCAGCATTTT.

This CDR3 reads CASSLGQYFGAKGMNTEAFF. The CDR3 DNA reads TGTGCCAGCAGCTTAGGCCAATACTTTGGGGCGAAGGGAATGAACACTGAAGCTTTCTTT. The V gene is TRBV7-6, the J gene TRBJ1-1; a possible D gene is TRBD1 (5 bases). V was trimmed by 1 base and J by 0 bases, leaving 24 bases between them. Germline CDR1 SGHVS, CDR2 FNYEAQ. The CDR3 runs to 20 residues.

This clone was observed once. CDR3 DNA sequence: TGCGCCAGCAGCTTGGGTAGCGGTTACGAGCAGTACTTC. Its protein product is CASSLGSGYEQYF. J is TRBJ2-7 and V is TRBV5-1; tentatively, D is TRBD2 (6 bases). Germline V gives CDR1 SGHRS, CDR2 YFSETQ. The CDR3 is made up of 13 amino acids. The V and J ends lost 0 bases and 4 bases respectively, with 8 bases between them.

The J gene is TRBJ1-4, the V gene TRBV3-1 (or the pseudogene TRBV3-2); the match to TRBD1 covers 7 bases. Germline V gene lookup returns CDR1 LGHDT and CDR2 YNNKEL (reference sequence). This CDR3 is 14 amino acids long. J was trimmed by 10 bases and V by 0 bases; bases with no gene match: 5. CDR3: CASSQETGTGKLFF. Here the CDR3 DNA reads TGTGCCAGCAGCCAAGAGACAGGGACGGGAAAACTGTTTTTT.

The rearrangement uses TRBV2 and TRBJ2-4, with D unresolved. Germline V gene sequence: CDR1 SNHLY, CDR2 FYNNEI. V shed 6 bases and J shed 7 bases, with 10 bases lying between them. This CDR3 region has 12 residues. This CDR3 is CASSPFGNIQYF. The DNA for the CDR3 is TGTGCCAGCAGCCCCTTCGGGAACATTCAGTACTTC.

V gene TRBV20-1 combines with J gene TRBJ1-5, with D maybe TRBD1 (5 bases). This CDR3 spans 14 amino acids. Trimming left V 3 bases short and J 4 bases short, with 13 bases between. Germline V gene data show CDR1 as DFQATT and CDR2 as SNEGSKA (reference sequence). CDR3 DNA sequence: TGCAGTGCTAGTCGTGGGCCAGGGAATCAGCCCCAGCATTTT. Protein product: CSASRGPGNQPQHF.

The rearrangement uses TRBV6-5 and TRBJ1-2; the D gene is possibly TRBD1 (5 bases). Germline CDR1 is MNHEY and CDR2 is SVGAGI. This CDR3 has 14 residues. V lost 4 bases to trimming and J lost 3 bases, with 12 bases between them. The CDR3 protein is CASSSLSGDYGYTF. CDR3 DNA: TGTGCCAGCAGTTCCCTTTCGGGGGACTATGGCTACACCTTC.

The J gene is TRBJ2-7, the V gene TRBV7-9, with 13 nucleotides matching TRBD2. The ends lost 5 bases at V and 7 bases at J; junction bases unmatched: 2. CDR1 SEHNR and CDR2 FQNEAQ come from the germline V gene (reference sequence). This CDR3 spans 13 amino acids. The CDR3 loop is CASSGLAGEEQYF. In DNA form, the CDR3 reads TGTGCCAGCAGCGGACTAGCGGGAGAAGAGCAGTACTTC.

V and J are TRBV30 and TRBJ1-3; 8 nucleotides match TRBD1. Germline CDR1 and CDR2: GTSNPN and SVGIG (reference sequence). This CDR3 contains 13 residues. V lost 6 bases, J lost 2 bases, and 3 bases stayed unmatched. The CDR3 loop is CACKTGAGNTIYF. Written as DNA, the CDR3 is TGTGCCTGTAAGACAGGGGCTGGAAACACCATATATTTT.

The chain employs TRBV10-3 and TRBJ1-3; D not certain. The germline gives CDR1 ENHRY, CDR2 SYGVKD. This CDR3 region has 17 residues. V was pared by 5 bases and J by 0 bases, with 17 bases between. The CDR3: CAISWTHSSVSGNTIYF. CDR3 coding DNA: TGTGCCATCAGTTGGACTCATTCGTCCGTCTCTGGAAACACCATATATTTT.

This clone showed up just a few times. The chain has TRBV18 and TRBJ2-3, with TRBD1 identical over 9 bases. Looked up from germline, CDR1 is KGHSH and CDR2 is LQKENI. This CDR3 comprises 14 residues. The junction had 6 bases not matched to a gene; V was cut back by 5 bases and J by 6 bases. This CDR3 reads CASSTTGGPDTQYF. CDR3 DNA sequence: TGTGCCAGCTCAACAACAGGGGGCCCGGATACGCAGTATTTT.

The chain is built from TRBV3-1 (or the pseudogene TRBV3-2) and TRBJ1-5; 8 bases fit TRBD1. Per the germline V gene, CDR1 is LGHDT and CDR2 is YNNKEL (reference sequence). The CDR3 consists of 18 residues. Unmatched junction bases numbered 11, after V lost 1 base and J lost 3 bases. The CDR3 DNA reads TGTGCCAGCAGCCAAGGGTTCGGACAGGGCATTGACAATCAGCCCCAGCATTTT. It encodes CASSQGFGQGIDNQPQHF.

The V and J genes are TRBV28 and TRBJ1-2; D is uncertain. The CDR3 covers 12 residues. Germline CDR1 and CDR2: MDHEN and SYDVKM. The V gene lost 7 bases and the J gene lost 4 bases, with 10 bases spanning the gap. The CDR3 loop reads CASNEGGYGYTF. The CDR3 DNA is TGTGCCAGCAATGAGGGCGGCTATGGCTACACCTTC.